A single T cell receptor beta chain is shown here with its context. PCR was performed a second time for about 7 to 11 cycles using a sample-barcoded 5' primer and a J-beta primer mix. One entry per CDR3 protein results from TCRdb running MiXCR on the 5' RACE reads. The sample consists of 650,000 to 1,000,000 distinct CDR3 sequences, 35% to 40% of them appearing once. Trimming removed 4 bases from V and 1 base from J; junction bases left unmatched: 4. This CDR3 contains 14 residues. Germline V lookup: CDR1 SGHNT, CDR2 YYREEE (reference sequence). This record comes from a study of blood T cells in healthy people across ages.

This clonotype originated in a man younger than 35 in good health. V gene TRBV5-4 combines with J gene TRBJ1-2; 7 bases line up with TRBD1. Sample: blood. CDR3 in DNA: TGTGCCAGCAGCGCGGGACAGCTTAACTATGGCTACACCTTC. Protein sequence: CASSAGQLNYGYTF.